These 9 T cell receptor beta chains originate from one sample sequenced in a study of Graves' ophthalmopathy and Graves' hyperthyroidism. The study amplified TCR beta CDR3 regions using RNA transcripts. An initial RT-PCR round employing HTBI primers preceded a second-round multiplex PCR. One entry per CDR3 protein, called by TCRdb with MiXCR from the multiplex PCR reads. The sample holds 200,000 to 300,000 distinct CDR3 sequences, about 46% seen once. Sequenced input: peripheral blood. The receptors originated from an adult man with Graves' ophthalmopathy.

The chain carries TRBV6-2 or TRBV6-3 and TRBJ1-3, with a possible D match to TRBD1 (6 bases). The CDR3 spans 16 residues. Germline loops: CDR1 MNHEY, CDR2 SVGEGT. V lost 0 bases to trimming and J lost 0 bases, with 9 bases between them. CDR3 in amino acids: CASSYSDSFSGNTIYF. CDR3 sequence (DNA): TGTGCCAGCAGTTACTCGGACAGCTTCTCTGGAAACACCATATATTTT.

In its sample, this clonotype was seen a few times. This chain connects TRBV4-2 to TRBJ1-2; D ambiguous. The CDR3 totals 15 residues. Germline V CDR1 and CDR2: LGHNA, YNFKEQ. Trimming removed 0 bases from V and 8 bases from J, with 16 bases in between. The CDR3 is CASSQEVWEEVGYTF. The DNA of the CDR3 is TGTGCCAGCAGCCAAGAAGTTTGGGAGGAAGTCGGCTACACCTTC.

This clonotype was seen a handful of times. The V gene is TRBV13, the J gene TRBJ2-5; a possible D gene is TRBD1 (5 bases). The CDR3 runs to 14 residues. The ends were cut back, 5 bases at V and 2 bases at J, with 12 bases in the middle. Germline V CDR1 and CDR2: PRHDT, FYEKMQ (reference sequence). The CDR3 here is CASSPRTTQETQYF. The DNA for the CDR3 is TGTGCCAGCAGCCCTCGGACAACTCAAGAGACCCAGTACTTC.

The rearrangement joins TRBV20-1 to TRBJ2-7; no definite D call. Per the germline V gene, CDR1 is DFQATT and CDR2 is SNEGSKA (reference sequence). CDR3 length: 16 amino acids. The V and J ends lost 3 bases and 0 bases respectively, with 18 bases between them. This CDR3 reads CSASGQLTKSSYEQYF. The CDR3 region has the DNA TGCAGTGCTAGCGGCCAATTGACCAAGAGCTCCTACGAGCAGTACTTC.

This clonotype appeared a few times. This rearrangement joins TRBV4-1 to TRBJ2-7; perhaps TRBD1 as D (6 bases). The germline gives CDR1 MGHRA, CDR2 YSYEKL. Trimming removed 4 bases from V and 2 bases from J, with 12 bases in between. There are 14 residues in the CDR3. CDR3 region: CASSRGHGTYEQYF. The CDR3 nucleotides read TGCGCCAGCAGCCGGGGACATGGGACCTACGAGCAGTACTTC.

The chain couples TRBV5-5 to TRBJ1-4; D ambiguous. This CDR3 has 13 residues. The V end was cut by 0 bases, the J end by 6 bases, with 6 bases between. Germline-derived CDR1 and CDR2 are SGHKS and YYEKEE (reference sequence). CDR3 sequence (DNA): TGTGCCAGCAGCTTGGAGCAATATGAAAAACTGTTTTTT. Translating gives CASSLEQYEKLFF.

The gene calls are TRBV29-1 and TRBJ2-3; D remains ambiguous. The CDR3 runs 15 residues. Trimming cost V 8 bases and J 0 bases, with 18 bases left between them. CDR1 is SQVTM and CDR2 is ANQGSEA in the germline V gene. Written as DNA, the CDR3 is TGCAGCTCCTTTGTGAGGTTCACTAGCACAGATACGCAGTATTTT. This codes for CSSFVRFTSTDTQYF.

This chain uses TRBV4-1 with TRBJ1-3; D remains ambiguous. Trimming took off 0 bases at V and 4 bases at J, with 10 bases between the two ends. CDR1 is MGHRA and CDR2 is YSYEKL in the germline V gene. The CDR3 consists of 15 residues. The CDR3 DNA follows: TGCGCCAGCAGCCAAGATACGAATCCCGGAAACACCATATATTTT. It is translated as CASSQDTNPGNTIYF.

This clonotype has a handful of counts. The V and J genes are TRBV24-1 and TRBJ2-2; tentatively, D is TRBD2 (6 bases). The V end was cut by 12 bases, the J end by 3 bases, with 16 bases between. Germline loops: CDR1 KGHDR, CDR2 SFDVKD. CDR3 length: 14 residues. CDR3 sequence reads: CARRRGYYTGELFF. CDR3 sequence (DNA): TGTGCCCGGCGGAGGGGATACTACACCGGGGAGCTGTTTTTT.